This is a list of T cell receptor beta chains from one sample in a study of cytomegalovirus exposure and HLA in healthy donors. Produced via immunoSEQ multiplex PCR; TCRdb's table is partial and in-frame only. The table includes 130,000 to 150,000 clones, roughly 72% detected once. Sequenced: PBMCs. The origin of the receptors is a man aged 35 to 55 in good health and CMV-seronegative. The CDR3 runs from the conserved cysteine through the conserved F or W. Each record gives: D gene, V gene, J gene, CDR3 DNA, CDR3 protein. The D gene is left open where the match is weak.

TRBD1	TRBV5-1	TRBJ2-6	TGCGCCAGCAGCCTAACAGGGGGCCCTGGGGCCAACGTCCTGACTTTC	CASSLTGGPGANVLTF
NA	TRBV19	TRBJ1-5	TGTGCCAGTAGTATGGTCTCGGGGTATCAGCCCCAGCATTTT	CASSMVSGYQPQHF
TRBD1	TRBV18	TRBJ2-1	TGTGCCAGCTCACCCCGGGACAGGGGGCTATTCCAGTTCTTC	CASSPRDRGLFQFF
NA	TRBV27	TRBJ1-1	TGTGCCAGCAGTCCGGGAGGGGGGACTGAAGCTTTCTTT	CASSPGGGTEAFF
NA	TRBV4-1	TRBJ1-1	TGCGCCAGCAGCCAACAGGTCAGCGGCACTGAAGCTTTCTTT	CASSQQVSGTEAFF
NA	TRBV29-1	TRBJ2-7	TGCAGCGTTGTTGAGGGTTCCGAGCAGTACTTC	CSVVEGSEQYF
NA	TRBV7-8	TRBJ2-7	TGTGCCAGCAGCTTAGCGGGAGGGCAGTACTTC	CASSLAGGQYF
NA	TRBV2	TRBJ2-7	TGTGCCATCATTCTCACAGACGGCTACGAGCAGTACTTC	CAIILTDGYEQYF
TRBD1	TRBV4-1	TRBJ1-4	TGCGCCAGCAGCCATTTTCAGGGGGCAGGTGAAAAACTGTTTTTT	CASSHFQGAGEKLFF
TRBD1	TRBV27	TRBJ2-7	TGTGCCAGCAGTAGACAGACAGGGGGCTACGAGCAGTACTTC	CASSRQTGGYEQYF
TRBD1	TRBV5-1	TRBJ2-4	TGCGCCAGCAGCTTGGAGGGTCGTCCAGGGGGCAAAAACATTCAGTACTTC	CASSLEGRPGGKNIQYF
NA	TRBV5-6	TRBJ1-1	TGTGCCAGCAGCTTGACAGGGAACACTGAAGCTTTCTTT	CASSLTGNTEAFF
NA	TRBV10-2	TRBJ2-7	TGCGCCAGCAGTCAAGGGGGATACACTGGTCCCCCATCCTACGAGCAGTACTTC	CASSQGGYTGPPSYEQYF
NA	TRBV2	TRBJ2-7	TGTGCCACTTCGACAGAGAGCTCCTACGAGCAGTACTTC	CATSTESSYEQYF
NA	TRBV4-3	TRBJ2-7	TGCGCCAGCAGCCGCGAACAGGGACGGGGAAGCTCCTACGAGCAGTACTTC	CASSREQGRGSSYEQYF